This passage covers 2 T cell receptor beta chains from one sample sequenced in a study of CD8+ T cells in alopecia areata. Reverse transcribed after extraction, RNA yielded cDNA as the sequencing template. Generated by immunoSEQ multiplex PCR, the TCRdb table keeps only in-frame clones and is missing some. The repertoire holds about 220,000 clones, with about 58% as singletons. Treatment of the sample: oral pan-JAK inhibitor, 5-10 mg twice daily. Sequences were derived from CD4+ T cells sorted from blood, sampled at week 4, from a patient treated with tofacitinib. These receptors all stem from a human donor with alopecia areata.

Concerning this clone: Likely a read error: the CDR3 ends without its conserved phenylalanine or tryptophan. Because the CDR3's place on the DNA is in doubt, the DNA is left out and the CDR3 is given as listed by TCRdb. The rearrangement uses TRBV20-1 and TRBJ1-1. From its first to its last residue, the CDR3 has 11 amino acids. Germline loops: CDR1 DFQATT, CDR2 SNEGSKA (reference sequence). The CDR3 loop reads CSARTPGSARI.

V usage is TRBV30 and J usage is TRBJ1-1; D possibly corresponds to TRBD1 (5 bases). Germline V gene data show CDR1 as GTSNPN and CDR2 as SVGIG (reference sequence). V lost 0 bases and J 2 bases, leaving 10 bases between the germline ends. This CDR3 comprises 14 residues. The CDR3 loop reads CAWSVRDGNTEAFF. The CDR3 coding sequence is TGTGCCTGGAGTGTACGGGACGGTAACACTGAAGCTTTCTTT. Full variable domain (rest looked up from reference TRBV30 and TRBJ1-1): SQTIHQWPATLVQPVGSPLSLECTVEGTSNPNLYWYRQAAGRGLQLLFYSVGIGQISSEVPQNLSASRPQDRQFILSSKKLLLSDSGFYLCAWSVRDGNTEAFFGQGTRLTVV.